A single T cell receptor beta chain is shown here with its context. This entry comes from a study of cytomegalovirus exposure and HLA in healthy donors. CDR3 length: 14 amino acids. CDR1 and CDR2 from the germline V gene are SGHTA and FQGNSA. Trimming took 5 bases from V and 0 from J; bases not matched to a gene: 0. The PCR employed 60 Vbeta primers together with 13 Jbeta primers. The repertoire was sequenced with immunoSEQ multiplex PCR; TCRdb's copy has only in-frame clones and lacks some. The sample consists of about 120,000 clones, over 75% of them appearing once. The sequence was obtained from a man in his forties or fifties in good health and CMV-seronegative. The V call is TRBV7-2, the J call TRBJ2-3, with TRBD2 matching 9 bases. The specimen sequenced was PBMCs. CDR3 DNA: TGTGCCAGCAGCGGGACTAGCAGCACAGATACGCAGTATTTT. Amino acids: CASSGTSSTDTQYF.